This T cell receptor (beta chain) was recorded in a study of blood T cell repertoires in COVID-19. While infection was still active, Seattle patients were enrolled and then followed longitudinally. In the study's own analysis: Estimation of nucleated cell counts relied on the amplification of reference gene primers. Generated by immunoSEQ multiplex PCR, the TCRdb table keeps only in-frame clones and is missing some. The DNA gave D and trimming, while V, J and clone size come from that table. Of about 300,000 clones in the sample, about nine tenths are singletons; the top ten hold roughly 5.9%. Germline V lookup: CDR1 SGHKS, CDR2 YYEKEE (reference sequence). Trimming stripped 2 bases from V and 1 base from J, with 10 bases between. The CDR3 length is 16 residues.

V and J are TRBV5-5 and TRBJ1-6, with D hard to call. The sample comprised peripheral blood. This TCR was sampled from a woman between 50 and 59 years old with COVID-19, enrolled during active disease. The CDR3 nucleotides are TGTGCCAGCAGCTTAAGTCCCGAGTCCTATAATTCACCCCTCCACTTT. It translates to CASSLSPESYNSPLHF.